The T cell receptor beta chain described here comes from a study of a mutant IDH1 vaccine in newly diagnosed glioma. On the study more broadly: Patients came in for eight vaccinations, in weeks 1, 3, 5, 7, 11, 15, 19 and 23.

Some clones are missing from TCRdb's copy, which holds only in-frame ones; the method was immunoSEQ multiplex PCR. Of tens of thousands of clones listed, 65% to 80% were seen once; the top ten hold 5% to 6%. Time point in this sample: week 23, last vaccination. Every vaccination contained 300 ug of the mutant IDH1 20-mer peptide and was paired with topical imiquimod. The CDR3 has 15 residues. Germline CDR1 is SGHAT and CDR2 is FQNNGV. V lost 4 bases to trimming and J lost 0 bases; unmatched junction nucleotides: 2. In the case of this clone: Its antigen remains unidentified.

The sample consisted of PBMCs, taken from a glioma patient whose treatment included an IDH1 peptide vaccine. This clonotype was obtained from a man aged 50-60 years with glioma. This chain links TRBV11-2 with TRBJ2-7; 11 nucleotides agree with TRBD1. The CDR3 bases are TGTGCCAGCAGCTGGGACAGGGGGGCCTCCTACGAGCAGTACTTC. Protein: CASSWDRGASYEQYF.